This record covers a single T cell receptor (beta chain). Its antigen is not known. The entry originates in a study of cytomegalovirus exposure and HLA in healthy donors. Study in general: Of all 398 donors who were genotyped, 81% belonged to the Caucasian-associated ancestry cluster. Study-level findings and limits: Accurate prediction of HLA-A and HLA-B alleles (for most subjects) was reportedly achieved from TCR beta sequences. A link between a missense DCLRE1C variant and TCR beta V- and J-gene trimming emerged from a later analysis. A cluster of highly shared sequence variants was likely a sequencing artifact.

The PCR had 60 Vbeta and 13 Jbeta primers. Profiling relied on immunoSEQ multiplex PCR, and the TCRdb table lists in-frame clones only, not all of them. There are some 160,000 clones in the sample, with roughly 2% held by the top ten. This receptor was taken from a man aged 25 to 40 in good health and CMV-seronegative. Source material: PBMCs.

Here the CDR3 reads CASSVRDRGRRQETQYF. CDR3 DNA: TGCGCCAGCAGTGTGAGGGACAGGGGGCGGCGGCAAGAGACCCAGTACTTC. The V call is TRBV4-3, the J call TRBJ2-5, with 12 positions matching TRBD1. V dropped 6 bases and J dropped 2; count of bases not matched to a gene: 10. The CDR3 runs 17 residues. The germline gives CDR1 LGHNA, CDR2 YSLEER.